These T cell receptor beta chains were read from a single sample in a study of blood T cells in healthy people across ages. TCRdb fed the 5' RACE reads into MiXCR, producing one record per CDR3 protein. This sample has around 870,000 distinct CDR3 sequences, with 25% to 30% found just once. Sequenced sample: blood. The receptors were sampled from a woman older than 75 in good health. CDR3s include the opening cysteine and the closing phenylalanine or tryptophan. A D gene is named only where the DNA matches it firmly. A row's size may be missing; if present it is once, few, many or a size class.

-	many	TRBV6-1	TRBJ2-7	TGTGCCAGCGTGCCCTTTCAGGGGAGCTACGAGCAGTACTTC	CASVPFQGSYEQYF
-	few	TRBV4-2	TRBJ1-4	TGTGCCAGCAGCCAAGATCGTAACCTGCGCCAGGGAAGGGAAAAACTGTTTTTT	CASSQDRNLRQGREKLFF
-	few	TRBV6-1	TRBJ1-4	TGTGCCAGCAGTGTGGAGGGGGTGGTTGAAAAACTGTTTTTT	CASSVEGVVEKLFF
-	few	TRBV20-1	TRBJ2-2	TGCAGTGCTTCCTTTGACACCTCCTCGAACACCGGGGAGCTGTTTTTT	CSASFDTSSNTGELFF
TRBD1	many	TRBV28	TRBJ2-7	TGTGCCAGCAGTTCACAGGGGAAGTACGAGCAGTACTTC	CASSSQGKYEQYF
-	many	TRBV5-1	TRBJ1-2	TGCGCCAGCAGCCTTCACCGGGCCGTCAATGTTCCCCATGGCTACACCTTC	CASSLHRAVNVPHGYTF
TRBD1	-	TRBV10-2	TRBJ1-1	TGCGCCAGCAGTGATCCGGACAGGGAAGCTTTCTTT	CASSDPDREAFF
TRBD2	-	TRBV5-1	TRBJ2-5	TGCGCCAGCAGTAGGGGGACTAGCGGGCAAGAGACCCAGTACTTC	CASSRGTSGQETQYF
-	-	TRBV24-1	TRBJ2-3	TGTGCCACCAGCCTAACCGCGGATAGCACAGATACGCAGTATTTT	CATSLTADSTDTQYF
TRBD2	many	TRBV20-1	TRBJ2-3	TGCAGTGCTAGAGATCTAGCGGGTGCGGTTGATACGCAGTATTTT	CSARDLAGAVDTQYF
-	-	TRBV6-1	TRBJ2-1	TGTGCCAGCAGTGAAGGGGGGGCCTCATACAATGAGCAGTTCTTC	CASSEGGASYNEQFF
TRBD2	many	TRBV9	TRBJ2-1	TGTGCCAGCAGCGGAGAAGCGGGGGGCAGGGATGAGCAGTTCTTC	CASSGEAGGRDEQFF
TRBD2	many	TRBV12-3/TRBV12-4	TRBJ2-5	TGTGCCAGCAGTCTCCTAGCGGGGACACAAGAGACCCAGTACTTC	CASSLLAGTQETQYF
TRBD1	few	TRBV12-5	TRBJ2-1	TGTGCTAGTGGTTCGGGACAGGGCTCACGTTTAAGTGAGCAGTTCTTC	CASGSGQGSRLSEQFF
-	-	TRBV20-1	TRBJ1-4	TGCAGTGCTACATCAAGGGTTGCTAATGAAAAACTGTTTTTT	CSATSRVANEKLFF
-	few	TRBV6-2/TRBV6-3	TRBJ1-5	TGTGCCAGCAGTTCCCAGGGGCACCGGGGCAATCAGCCCCAGCATTTT	CASSSQGHRGNQPQHF
TRBD1	many	TRBV20-1	TRBJ1-5	TGCAGTGCTAACGACAGGGGGCATAGGGATCAGCCCCAGCATTTT	CSANDRGHRDQPQHF
TRBD2	many	TRBV12-3/TRBV12-4	TRBJ2-3	TGTGCCAGCAGTTTGCTAGCGGGGGGGCATGCAGATACGCAGTATTTT	CASSLLAGGHADTQYF